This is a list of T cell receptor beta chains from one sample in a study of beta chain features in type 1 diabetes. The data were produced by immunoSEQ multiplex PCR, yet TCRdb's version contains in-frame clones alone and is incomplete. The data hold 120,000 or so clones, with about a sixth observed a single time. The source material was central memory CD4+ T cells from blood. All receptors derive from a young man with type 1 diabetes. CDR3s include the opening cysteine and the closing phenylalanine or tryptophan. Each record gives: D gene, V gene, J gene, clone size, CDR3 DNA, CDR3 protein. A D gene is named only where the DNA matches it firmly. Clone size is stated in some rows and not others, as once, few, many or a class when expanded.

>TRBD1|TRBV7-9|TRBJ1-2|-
TGTGCCAGCAGCCGACAGGGCGATGGCTACACCTTC
CASSRQGDGYTF
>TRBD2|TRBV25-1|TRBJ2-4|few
TGTGCCAGCAGCGATTCGCGGGAGAACATTCAGTACTTC
CASSDSRENIQYF
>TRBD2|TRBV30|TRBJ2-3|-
TGTGCCTGGAGCAAAAACGCTCTCAGCGGGGGCCGTAGAAAGAGAACAGATACGCAGTATTTT
CAWSKNALSGGRRKRTDTQYF
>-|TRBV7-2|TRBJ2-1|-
TGTGCCAGCAGCCCAGACCGGGACATATACAATGAGCAGTTCTTC
CASSPDRDIYNEQFF
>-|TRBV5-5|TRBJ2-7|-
TGTGCCAGCAGGGGCACGAGCTCCTACGAGCAGTACTTC
CASRGTSSYEQYF
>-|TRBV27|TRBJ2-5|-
TGTGCCGGGGTAAGGGACGGACAGAAGCAAGAGACCCAGTACTTC
CAGVRDGQKQETQYF
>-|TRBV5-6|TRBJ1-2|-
TGTGCCAGCGGAATACAAGGGAGTAACTATGGCTACACCTTC
CASGIQGSNYGYTF
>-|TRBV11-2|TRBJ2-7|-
TGTGCCAGCAGCCCGGAGGGACTTAAGTCCTCCGAGCAGTACTTC
CASSPEGLKSSEQYF
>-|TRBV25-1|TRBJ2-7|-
TGTGCCAGCAGTGAATGGGCCGGCTACGAGCAGTACTTC
CASSEWAGYEQYF
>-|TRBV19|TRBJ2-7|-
TGTGCCAGTAGTATAGAACCGAACTACGAGCAGTACTTC
CASSIEPNYEQYF
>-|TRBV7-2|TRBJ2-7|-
TGTGCCAGCAGCTTAGTTCCGGGGGCCTCCTACGAGCAGTACTTC
CASSLVPGASYEQYF
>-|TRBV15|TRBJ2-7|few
TGTGCCACCAGCAGCTCATTAGTCGAGCAGTACTTC
CATSSSLVEQYF
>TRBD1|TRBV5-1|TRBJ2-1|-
TGCGCCAGCAGCGATTGGGACAGGGGAACCAAGAATGAGCAGTTCTTC
CASSDWDRGTKNEQFF
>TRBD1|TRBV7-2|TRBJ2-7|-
TGTGCCAGCAGCCTAGGGACAGGGGGTACCTCTCCAAGGTCCTACGAGCAGTACTTC
CASSLGTGGTSPRSYEQYF
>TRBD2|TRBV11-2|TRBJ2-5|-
TGTGCCAGCAGCTGGAGGCCGGGGGAGGGGGAGACCCAGTACTTC
CASSWRPGEGETQYF
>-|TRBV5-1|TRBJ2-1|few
TGCGCCAGCTCAGTTGGGCAGGCTCTACCCAATGAGCAGTTCTTC
CASSVGQALPNEQFF
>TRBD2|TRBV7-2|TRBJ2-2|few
TGTGCCAGCAGCTTAGCTTCCGGGAGGGCCACCGGGGAGCTGTTTTTT
CASSLASGRATGELFF
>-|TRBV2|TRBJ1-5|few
TGTGCCAGCGCCCCGGGACATAGGCAGCCCCAGCATTTT
CASAPGHRQPQHF
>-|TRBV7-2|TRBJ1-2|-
TGTGCCAGCAGCTTAGGTTTTGGTCAGTCCTATGGCTACACCTTC
CASSLGFGQSYGYTF